This TCR beta chain was sequenced in a study of type 1 regulatory T cells. About the research overall: This in vitro CD4 product, T-allo10, is enriched for Tr1 cells and alloantigen-specific. Broader study findings: Type 1 regulatory T cells had a more restricted TCR repertoire than non-type 1 regulatory T cells.

In the case of this clonotype: Antigen unknown.

TCRdb fed the reads into MiXCR, producing one record per CDR3 protein. Among 63,000 or so distinct CDR3 sequences, almost 50% were seen once, and the ten largest hold about 2%. The CDR3 runs to 16 residues. V was pared by 5 bases and J by 4 bases, with 8 bases of the junction left unmatched. The clonotype was recovered from a human donor in good health. The V gene is TRBV12-3 or TRBV12-4, the J gene TRBJ2-3; 11 bases fit TRBD2. Sequenced sample: cultured non-Tr1 T cells, either the whole culture or a sorted T cell fraction (not recorded which). As DNA, the CDR3 is TGTGCCAGCAGTCAGGGACTAGCGGCACCAGCAGATACGCAGTATTTT. Translating it yields CASSQGLAAPADTQYF.